The clone carrying this T cell receptor (beta chain) was counted only a few times. Its antigen is as yet unknown. The data were obtained in a study of T cell repertoires in cytomegalovirus infection. Study-wide findings and caveats: HLA-C-restricted TCR beta clonotypes specific for CMV led the ex vivo response.

Germline values: CDR1 KGHDR, CDR2 SFDVKD. The V gene end was trimmed by 6 bases and the J gene end by 4 bases; junction bases not matched to a gene: 4. The CDR3 totals 15 residues. TCRdb re-called the reads with MiXCR, one entry per CDR3 protein. In the table there are some 350,000 distinct CDR3 sequences, around a third of which are singletons. Source: cultured PBMCs, taken from culture after CMV antigen stimulation. The chain has TRBV24-1 and TRBJ2-2; 10 positions match TRBD1. The clonotype was recovered from a human donor in good health (CMV status not recorded). Some clones in this sample may be carry-over from other donors' samples. The CDR3 nucleotides are TGTGCCACCAGTCCGGGACAGGGGACCACCGGGGAGCTGTTTTTT. This sequence encodes CATSPGQGTTGELFF.